Listed below are T cell receptor beta chains from one sample, sequenced in a study of Ad26.COV2.S vaccination and SARS-CoV-2 variants. The table came from immunoSEQ multiplex PCR; TCRdb's copy has only in-frame clones and leaves some out. The table records about 480,000 clones, roughly nine tenths of them present only once. The source was peripheral blood, collected in a trial of Ad26.COV2.S vaccine versus placebo. The receptors derive from a person aged 18 to 59 who received the Ad26.COV2.S COVID-19 vaccine or a placebo. The CDR3 runs from the conserved cysteine through the conserved F or W. D genes are given only for firm matches. Only some rows state a clone size, as once, few, many or a class for expanded clones.

D gene,V gene,clone size,J gene,CDR3 DNA,CDR3 protein
TRBD2,TRBV5-1,-,TRBJ2-1,TGCGCCAGCAGCTTGGGGCTAGCGGGAGTCAATGAGCAGTTCTTC,CASSLGLAGVNEQFF
-,TRBV4-1,-,TRBJ2-3,TGCGCCAGCAGCCAACCGGCAGATACGCAGTATTTT,CASSQPADTQYF
TRBD2,TRBV9,-,TRBJ2-1,TGTGCCAGCAGCGTAGCAGCTAGCGGGAGATATGATGAGCAGTTCTTC,CASSVAASGRYDEQFF
-,TRBV6-5,-,TRBJ2-7,TGTGCCAGCAGTTACTCAGGGGCTAGCTACGAGCAGTACTTC,CASSYSGASYEQYF
-,TRBV12-3/TRBV12-4,-,TRBJ2-7,TGTGCCAGCACCACGGGGGCTCGGGAGCAGTACTTC,CASTTGAREQYF
-,TRBV7-2,-,TRBJ1-1,TGTGCCAGCAGCCGGGCCGGGGAAGCTTTCTTT,CASSRAGEAFF
TRBD2,TRBV5-4,-,TRBJ2-3,TGTGCCAGCAGCTTTTCTTCCGGGACTAGCGGGAGAGCGACAGATACGCAGTATTTT,CASSFSSGTSGRATDTQYF
-,TRBV27,-,TRBJ1-2,TGTGCCAGCAGTAAAGGGGCGGCTAACTATGGCTACACCTTC,CASSKGAANYGYTF
-,TRBV28,-,TRBJ2-6,TGTGCCAGCAGTTTCTGGGGGGAGCGTGGGGCCAACGTCCTGACTTTC,CASSFWGERGANVLTF
TRBD1,TRBV9,few,TRBJ2-2,TGTGCCAGCAGCGTTCAGGGGGCCACCACCGGGGAGCTGTTTTTT,CASSVQGATTGELFF
-,TRBV7-9,-,TRBJ2-3,TGTGCCAGCAGCCGACCCCGGGGTGTGACCGGGGATACGCAGTATTTT,CASSRPRGVTGDTQYF
-,TRBV7-3,-,TRBJ2-5,TGTGCCAGCAGCCCCGCCATCGGAGAGACCCAGTACTTC,CASSPAIGETQYF
-,TRBV6-2/TRBV6-3,-,TRBJ1-1,TGTGCCAGCAGTTACATGAACACTGAAGCTTTCTTT,CASSYMNTEAFF
TRBD2,TRBV7-2,-,TRBJ2-1,TGTGCCAGCAGCTTAAGTAGCGGGAGCTTTGGGGAGCAGTTCTTC,CASSLSSGSFGEQFF
TRBD2,TRBV5-1,-,TRBJ2-1,TGCGCCAGCAGTTATAGGCCAGGACTAGCAGAATACAATGAGCAGTTCTTC,CASSYRPGLAEYNEQFF
-,TRBV28,once,TRBJ2-7,TGTGCCAGCAGCTTAAACGAGCAGTACTTC,CASSLNEQYF
TRBD1,TRBV27,-,TRBJ2-7,TGTGCCAGCAGTTTAGACAGGGGGGAATACGAGCAGTACTTC,CASSLDRGEYEQYF
TRBD1,TRBV20-1,-,TRBJ2-2,TGCAGTGCTAGTAAGGCACAGGGGGTAGGGACCGGGGAGCTGTTTTTT,CSASKAQGVGTGELFF
-,TRBV6-5,-,TRBJ2-7,TGTGCCAGCAGTTTCCGGCTCGAACTTGGCGAGCAGTACTTC,CASSFRLELGEQYF
-,TRBV10-3,once,TRBJ1-1,TGTGCCATCGGGGGGCTGAACACTGAAGCTTTCTTT,CAIGGLNTEAFF
-,TRBV7-8,-,TRBJ1-3,TGTGCCAGCAGCTTGAGTAGGGGGACTGGAAACACCATATATTTT,CASSLSRGTGNTIYF
TRBD2,TRBV28,-,TRBJ2-2,TGTGCCAGCAGATCCAGCGGGAGGGGGGAGCTGTTTTTT,CASRSSGRGELFF
-,TRBV7-2,-,TRBJ1-3,TGTGCCAGCAGCTCAGGGACGGAGCGAAACACCATATATTTT,CASSSGTERNTIYF
-,TRBV6-2/TRBV6-3,-,TRBJ1-4,TGTGCCAGCAGTTACTGGAGATCCCAGGACGAAAAACTGTTTTTT,CASSYWRSQDEKLFF
-,TRBV7-2,-,TRBJ2-5,TGTGCCAGCAGCTTAGCGCGGAGCGAGACCCAGTACTTC,CASSLARSETQYF
-,TRBV27,-,TRBJ2-4,TGTGCCAGCAGTTTAAGTCGGGGAGGAGCCAAAAACATTCAGTACTTC,CASSLSRGGAKNIQYF
-,TRBV18,-,TRBJ2-7,TGTGCCAGCTCAGGCTACGGGTACGAGCAGTACTTC,CASSGYGYEQYF
TRBD2,TRBV28,-,TRBJ2-3,TGTGCCAGCAGACTAGGACTAGCGTGGGATACGCAGTATTTT,CASRLGLAWDTQYF
-,TRBV5-1,-,TRBJ2-2,TGCGCCAGCACCTGGCAGGGGTCGAACACCGGGGAGCTGTTTTTT,CASTWQGSNTGELFF
-,TRBV30,-,TRBJ1-1,TGTGCCTGGAGACCCTGGCCGGGGTCGAACACTGAAGCTTTCTTT,CAWRPWPGSNTEAFF
TRBD2,TRBV10-3,-,TRBJ2-7,TGTGCCATCAGTGGGCCTAGCGGGCCCTACGAGCAGTACTTC,CAISGPSGPYEQYF
-,TRBV7-2,-,TRBJ2-3,TGTGCCAGCAGAGGAGGGGAAGATACGCAGTATTTT,CASRGGEDTQYF
-,TRBV12-1,once,TRBJ2-5,TGTGCCAGCAGCCCGGGACAGCCGGAGACCCAGTACTTC,CASSPGQPETQYF
-,TRBV12-5,-,TRBJ1-2,TGTGCTAGTGGTTTGTCACTGGGGGGGGCTGTGAGCGGCTACACCTTC,CASGLSLGGAVSGYTF
-,TRBV28,-,TRBJ1-4,TGTGCCAGCAGTTTATTTGCTGAAAAACTGTTTTTT,CASSLFAEKLFF
-,TRBV7-9,-,TRBJ2-2,TGTGCCAGCAGCCGCCCGCGGGGCGTGAGGACCGGGGAGCTGTTTTTT,CASSRPRGVRTGELFF
TRBD1,TRBV30,-,TRBJ2-2,TGTGCCTGGACCCCGGGACAGGGGGCGAGCACCGGGGAGCTGTTTTTT,CAWTPGQGASTGELFF
-,TRBV28,-,TRBJ2-3,TGTGCCAGCAGTTCTACGGGAGATACGCAGTATTTT,CASSSTGDTQYF
-,TRBV28,-,TRBJ2-7,TGTGCCAGCAGTTTAGGTGGGAGGTACGAGCAGTACTTC,CASSLGGRYEQYF
-,TRBV29-1,-,TRBJ2-7,TGCAGCGTGACACAGGAATACGAGCAGTACTTC,CSVTQEYEQYF
-,TRBV6-2/TRBV6-3,-,TRBJ1-2,TGTGCCAGCAGTTACCTGGCAGGTGGAGGCTATGGCTACACCTTC,CASSYLAGGGYGYTF
TRBD2,TRBV5-5,-,TRBJ2-3,TGTGCCAGCGAGGGACTAGCGGGCCATTTTGCAGATACGCAGTATTTT,CASEGLAGHFADTQYF
TRBD1,TRBV28,-,TRBJ2-3,TGTGCCAGCAGACTGCAGGGGGCTAGCACAGATACGCAGTATTTT,CASRLQGASTDTQYF
TRBD2,TRBV5-4,once,TRBJ2-3,TGTGCCAGCAGCTTGGGTCTAGCGGGAGATACGCAGTATTTT,CASSLGLAGDTQYF
-,TRBV4-2,-,TRBJ2-1,TGTGCCAGCAGCCAAGCGGGGACCTACAATGAGCAGTTCTTC,CASSQAGTYNEQFF
-,TRBV4-1,-,TRBJ1-2,TGCGCCAGCAGCCTAGACCCGACAAGGGTTCGGTATGGCTACACCTTC,CASSLDPTRVRYGYTF
TRBD1,TRBV6-2/TRBV6-3,few,TRBJ2-7,TGTGCCAGCAGTTATCTGGACAGGCCTTACGAGCAGTACTTC,CASSYLDRPYEQYF